The 32 T cell receptor beta chains reported below all come from one sample, sequenced in a study of blood T cell repertoires in COVID-19. Measured with immunoSEQ multiplex PCR; TCRdb has only the in-frame clones, and not every one. The table lists some 220,000 clones, roughly 75% of them singletons. Sequenced input: peripheral blood. All receptors come from a woman aged 70-85 years with acute or convalescent COVID-19.

The rearrangement links TRBV11-3 to TRBJ2-1; 7 bases line up with TRBD2. Germline V gene data show CDR1 as SGHNT and CDR2 as YENEEA. V trimming: 9 bases; J trimming: 9 bases; junction bases outside the gene matches: 14. The CDR3 has 14 residues. DNA for the CDR3: TGTGCCAGTACTGAAGGGAGCGGGGTGAGTGAGCAGTTCTTC. It specifies CASTEGSGVSEQFF.

This clone has just a few counts. The rearrangement uses TRBV2 and TRBJ2-3, with 11 bases identical to TRBD1. Germline CDR1 is SNHLY and CDR2 is FYNNEI. The CDR3 has 14 residues. Trimming removed 10 bases from V and 5 bases from J; junction bases left unmatched: 8. This CDR3 reads CATQDRGLEDTQYF. In DNA, the CDR3 is TGTGCCACCCAGGACAGGGGGCTGGAAGATACGCAGTATTTT.

This clone was picked up many times. The chain couples TRBV2 to TRBJ1-6; a possible D gene is TRBD1 (5 bases). Germline V gene sequence: CDR1 SNHLY, CDR2 FYNNEI. Trimming stripped 4 bases from V and 8 bases from J, with 12 bases between. The CDR3 has 14 amino acids. The CDR3: CASSGRDWHSPLHF. CDR3 nucleotide sequence: TGTGCCAGCAGTGGCCGGGACTGGCATTCACCCCTCCACTTT. The full variable domain, rest sourced from reference TRBV2 and TRBJ1-6, is EPEVTQTPSHQVTQMGQEVILRCVPISNHLYFYWYRQILGQKVEFLVSFYNNEISEKSEIFDDQFSVERPDGSNFTLKIRSTKLEDSAMYFCASSGRDWHSPLHFGNGTRLTVT.

The V call is TRBV13, the J call TRBJ2-1, with 11 bases that match TRBD2. The CDR3 loop spans 14 amino acids. Germline CDR1 reads PRHDT; CDR2 reads FYEKMQ (reference sequence). J lost 4 bases, V lost 6 bases, and 2 bases had no gene match. The CDR3 DNA reads as TGTGCCAGCAGGCTAGCGGGGGGATACAATGAGCAGTTCTTC. Encoded protein: CASRLAGGYNEQFF.

The gene calls are TRBV5-5 and TRBJ2-5, with D tentatively TRBD2 (6 bases). V shed 3 bases and J shed 5 bases, with 14 bases lying between them. CDR1 is SGHKS and CDR2 is YYEKEE in the germline V gene (reference sequence). CDR3 length: 14 residues. The CDR3 loop reads CASSSVGGGETQYF. As DNA, the CDR3 is TGTGCCAGCAGCTCCGTGGGGGGTGGGGAGACCCAGTACTTC.

This chain uses TRBV10-2 with TRBJ1-1, with TRBD1 as a possible D gene (5 bases). Per germline, CDR1 WSHSY and CDR2 SAAADI. V lost 3 bases and J lost 0, with 14 bases in between. This CDR3 comprises 16 residues. CDR3 region: CASSDPRAGVNTEAFF. In DNA, the CDR3 is TGCGCCAGCAGTGACCCCAGGGCGGGGGTGAACACTGAAGCTTTCTTT.

J is TRBJ1-1 and V is TRBV27; weak D call: TRBD1 (5 bases). Trimming removed 4 bases from V and 5 bases from J, with 11 bases in between. The germline V gene encodes CDR1 MNHEY and CDR2 SMNVEV (reference sequence). The CDR3 loop spans 13 amino acids. CDR3 amino acids: CASSWLGGTEAFF. DNA of the CDR3: TGTGCCAGCAGTTGGTTGGGGGGGACTGAAGCTTTCTTT.

V usage is TRBV29-1 and J usage is TRBJ2-3; 7 nucleotides agree with TRBD2. Germline V gene lookup returns CDR1 SQVTM and CDR2 ANQGSEA. V lost 4 bases, J lost 4 bases, and 11 bases stayed unmatched. There are 15 residues in the CDR3. The CDR3 here is CSVVTGSGEADTQYF. The CDR3 DNA sequence: TGCAGCGTTGTGACCGGCAGCGGGGAGGCAGATACGCAGTATTTT.

Note on this clone: One junction end disagrees with the germline gene, perhaps due to a read error. The rearrangement uses TRBV12-3 or TRBV12-4 and TRBJ1-2; D is unresolved. This CDR3 spans 12 amino acids. Here the CDR3 DNA reads TGTGCCAGCAGTTTTCAGGACTACGGCTACACCTTC. Protein sequence: CASSFQDYGYTF.

This clone turned up a few times. The CDR3 loop is CASSGTDQRTANYGYTF. In DNA form, the CDR3 reads TGTGCCAGCAGTGGCACCGATCAACGGACAGCAAACTATGGCTACACCTTC. The chain is built from TRBV6-2 or TRBV6-3 and TRBJ1-2; tentative D call: TRBD1 (6 bases). The V end lost 5 bases, the J end lost 2 bases, and 21 bases lay between the germline ends. The CDR3 has 17 amino acids. Germline V gene sequence: CDR1 MNHEY, CDR2 SVGEGT.

The V and J genes are TRBV6-2 or TRBV6-3 and TRBJ2-2; 8 bases are shared with TRBD2. The trim removed 0 bases at V and 8 bases at J, leaving 11 bases unmatched. The CDR3 has 17 residues. The germline V gene has CDR1 MNHEY and CDR2 SVGEGT. For the CDR3, the DNA is TGTGCCAGCAGTTACTCGAGAGGGACTAGGAATTGGGGGGAGCTGTTTTTT. This gives the protein CASSYSRGTRNWGELFF.

The J gene is TRBJ1-1, the V gene TRBV29-1, with D unresolved. V lost 6 bases, J lost 5 bases, and 13 bases lay in between. CDR3 length: 12 residues. Germline CDR1 SQVTM, CDR2 ANQGSEA. CDR3 nucleotides: TGCAGCGTGGAATCGGGGTTTACTGAAGCTTTCTTT. Encoded protein: CSVESGFTEAFF.

This chain links TRBV18 with TRBJ2-2; no clear D gene. V was shortened by 3 bases and J by 7 bases, with 6 bases between the two germline ends. The germline CDR1 and CDR2 sequences are KGHSH and LQKENI. The CDR3 is 12 amino acids. CDR3 in amino acids: CASSPQHGELFF. CDR3 nucleotides: TGTGCCAGCTCACCCCAACACGGGGAGCTGTTTTTT.

The chain combines TRBV18 with TRBJ2-5; D is possibly TRBD1 (6 bases). Between the trimmed V and J ends, which lost 3 bases and 3 bases, there was a span of 8 bases. The CDR3 has 13 residues. Germline V gene lookup returns CDR1 KGHSH and CDR2 LQKENI. The CDR3 here is CASSPGQKETQYF. The CDR3 DNA is TGTGCCAGCTCACCCGGACAGAAAGAGACCCAGTACTTC.

This chain links TRBV6-5 with TRBJ2-7, with D possibly matching TRBD1 (8 bases). Trimming stripped 6 bases from V and 3 bases from J, with 18 bases between. CDR3 length: 15 amino acids. Per germline, CDR1 MNHEY and CDR2 SVGAGI. The CDR3, as DNA: TGTGCCAGCAGGAGGAGCGGGACAGGAATCTACGAGCAGTACTTC. Amino acids: CASRRSGTGIYEQYF.

The V gene is TRBV4-3, the J gene TRBJ2-7, with 10 bases that match TRBD2. CDR3 length equals 17 residues. Germline V CDR1 and CDR2: LGHNA, YSLEER. Losses at the gene ends were 1 base for V and 2 bases for J; bases not matched to a gene: 8. The CDR3 loop reads CASSQGGQAGGPYEQYF. In nucleotides, the CDR3 is TGCGCCAGCAGCCAAGGAGGTCAAGCGGGGGGGCCCTACGAGCAGTACTTC.

The chain couples TRBV12-3 or TRBV12-4 to TRBJ2-2, with D possibly TRBD2 on 5 matching bases. The CDR3 is 13 amino acids. Between the trimmed V and J ends, which lost 3 bases and 8 bases, there was a span of 10 bases. CDR3 in DNA: TGTGCCAGCAGTTTTCGAGGGAGTGGGGAGCTGTTTTTT. Its protein product is CASSFRGSGELFF.

The V and J genes are TRBV6-1 and TRBJ1-2; no clear D gene. This CDR3 is 14 amino acids long. V gave up 2 bases and J gave up 6 bases, with 13 bases separating them. Germline V lookup: CDR1 MNHNS, CDR2 SASEGT. CDR3 DNA sequence: TGTGCCAGCAGTGAACGAGGAGGGTACGATGGCTACACCTTC. Translating it yields CASSERGGYDGYTF.

As for this clone: The sample has other DNA sequences that encode this CDR3 too. The V gene is TRBV6-5, the J gene TRBJ2-7; 7 nucleotides align to TRBD1. This CDR3 has 13 residues. J lost 2 bases, V lost 6 bases, and 4 bases had no gene match. Germline loops: CDR1 MNHEY, CDR2 SVGAGI. CDR3 in amino acids: CASRGQGAYEQYV. Here the CDR3 DNA reads TGTGCCAGCAGGGGGCAGGGGGCCTACGAGCAGTACGTC.

This chain joins TRBV7-9 and TRBJ2-7; D remains unclear. There are 13 residues in the CDR3. Between the trimmed V and J ends, which lost 6 bases and 4 bases, there was a span of 13 bases. CDR1 and CDR2 from the germline V gene are SEHNR and FQNEAQ (reference sequence). CDR3: CASSHGHLYEQYF. In nucleotides, the CDR3 is TGTGCCAGCAGTCATGGCCATTTATACGAGCAGTACTTC.

The rearrangement joins TRBV9 to TRBJ1-3; a possible D gene is TRBD1 (6 bases). The CDR3 is made up of 15 amino acids. Germline V gives CDR1 SGDLS, CDR2 YYNGEE. Trimming took off 0 bases at V and 2 bases at J, with 9 bases between the two ends. CDR3 sequence reads: CASSVGPGAGNTIYF. CDR3 DNA: TGTGCCAGCAGCGTAGGCCCAGGGGCTGGAAACACCATATATTTT.

This chain joins TRBV2 and TRBJ2-7; TRBD1 matches 11 bases. This CDR3 is 14 amino acids long. The V gene end was trimmed by 4 bases and the J gene end by 2 bases; junction bases not matched to a gene: 1. Germline-derived CDR1 and CDR2 are SNHLY and FYNNEI. CDR3 DNA sequence: TGTGCCAGCAGTGTGGGACAGGGGGCCTACGAGCAGTACGTC. Residues: CASSVGQGAYEQYV.

The V call is TRBV12-3 or TRBV12-4, the J call TRBJ2-3, with 8 bases aligning to TRBD1. Trimming at V came to 5 bases and at J to 5 bases, leaving 3 bases not matched to a gene. This CDR3 is built from 13 residues. The chain's CDR3 is CASSPGTGDTQYF. Here the CDR3 DNA reads TGTGCCAGCAGTCCCGGGACAGGAGATACGCAGTATTTT.

The gene calls are TRBV7-2 and TRBJ1-2; 7 nucleotides agree with TRBD1. V lost 5 bases and J lost 4; bases outside the gene matches: 7. This CDR3 is built from 14 residues. Germline V gives CDR1 SGHTA, CDR2 FQGNSA. CDR3 sequence reads: CASSRRDRVYGYTF. CDR3 bases: TGTGCCAGCAGCCGCAGGGACAGAGTCTATGGCTACACCTTC.

This clone is a singleton in its sample. V is TRBV19 and J is TRBJ1-1; D gene ambiguous. The CDR3 has 14 residues. V was pared by 3 bases and J by 2 bases, with 10 bases between. Germline V lookup: CDR1 LNHDA, CDR2 SQIVND (reference sequence). The CDR3 loop is CASSISSGNTEAFF. CDR3 DNA: TGTGCCAGTAGTATTTCCAGCGGAAACACTGAAGCTTTCTTT.

The rearrangement joins TRBV28 to TRBJ2-5; possible D gene TRBD2, 5 bases. Trimming stripped 5 bases from V and 5 bases from J, with 9 bases between. The CDR3 is made up of 12 amino acids. The germline V gene has CDR1 MDHEN and CDR2 SYDVKM. Here the CDR3 reads CASSPPGETQYF. The CDR3 nucleotides are TGTGCCAGCAGTCCTCCGGGGGAGACCCAGTACTTC.

Written as DNA, the CDR3 is TGTGCCAGTAGTACCCGCGCCATTATTAAGTCTAACTATGGCTACACCTTC. It translates to CASSTRAIIKSNYGYTF. The chain links TRBV19 to TRBJ1-2; D is unresolved. The CDR3 totals 17 residues. In germline, CDR1 is LNHDA, CDR2 SQIVND (reference sequence). The V end was cut by 4 bases, the J end by 0 bases, with 18 bases between.

The CDR3, as DNA: TGTGCCAGCAGTGAAATGGGGGGGGACACAGATACGCAGTATTTT. This gives the protein CASSEMGGDTDTQYF. The J gene is TRBJ2-3, the V gene TRBV2; 7 positions agree with TRBD2. With V trimmed by 2 bases and J by 2 bases, 4 bases remained unmatched. This CDR3 has 15 amino acids. The germline CDR1 and CDR2 sequences are SNHLY and FYNNEI.

The chain combines TRBV28 with TRBJ1-5, with D uncertain. Germline CDR1 reads MDHEN; CDR2 reads SYDVKM. CDR3 size: 16 residues. V shed 6 bases and J shed 0 bases, with 15 bases lying between them. This CDR3 is CASSSGREYSNQPQHF. The CDR3 DNA reads as TGTGCCAGCAGCTCCGGACGGGAATATAGCAATCAGCCCCAGCATTTT.

The rearrangement uses TRBV3-1 (or the pseudogene TRBV3-2) and TRBJ2-4, with TRBD1 matching 9 bases. The CDR3 runs 15 residues. The V segment lost 4 bases and the J segment 3 bases; nucleotides outside the gene matches: 4. Germline V gene lookup returns CDR1 LGHDT and CDR2 YNNKEL (reference sequence). The CDR3 loop is CASSLGTGNKNIQYF. In nucleotides, the CDR3 is TGTGCCAGCAGCCTCGGGACAGGGAACAAAAACATTCAGTACTTC.

Only one count was recorded for this clone. The chain joins TRBV7-2 to TRBJ2-5; 11 bases are shared with TRBD2. This CDR3 is 14 amino acids long. The J segment lost 3 bases and the V segment lost 5 bases, leaving 2 bases of the junction unmatched. CDR1 is SGHTA, CDR2 FQGNSA, per germline. CDR3 bases: TGTGCCAGCAGCACGGGACTAGCGGAAGAGACCCAGTACTTC. Translating it yields CASSTGLAEETQYF.

For the CDR3, the DNA is TGTGCCAGCAGTGAAGGCAGGCCAGATACGCAGTATTTT. Amino acids: CASSEGRPDTQYF. This chain connects TRBV6-1 to TRBJ2-3; D is ambiguous. V lost 1 base to trimming and J lost 4 bases, with 6 bases between them. Germline V gives CDR1 MNHNS, CDR2 SASEGT. The length of the CDR3 is 13 residues.